The 20 T cell receptor beta chains listed next were all sequenced from one sample in a study of OX40 agonist ivuxolimab in advanced cancers. Profiling relied on immunoSEQ multiplex PCR, and the TCRdb table lists in-frame clones only, not all of them. The sample has approximately 100,000 clones, 70% to 85% seen once. The sequencing used CD4+ or CD8+ T cells sorted from blood, collected in a trial of the OX40 agonist ivuxolimab. Receptors were obtained from an adult with an advanced solid tumor such as melanoma, head and neck, liver or kidney cancer.

The V gene is TRBV11-2, the J gene TRBJ2-1; the match to TRBD1 covers 11 bases. The CDR3 has 15 amino acids. Germline trimming cut 1 base from V and 9 bases from J; bases unmatched to any gene: 5. Looked up from germline, CDR1 is SGHAT and CDR2 is FQNNGV. CDR3 sequence reads: CASSLVRTGGSEQFF. CDR3 sequence (DNA): TGTGCCAGCAGCTTAGTACGGACAGGGGGCAGTGAGCAGTTCTTC.

The V gene is TRBV9, the J gene TRBJ1-4; D not resolved. The CDR3 sequence is 12 residues long. V lost 4 bases and J lost 8, with 9 bases in between. Germline V gene data show CDR1 as SGDLS and CDR2 as YYNGEE. DNA for the CDR3: TGTGCCAGCAGCCCGGGAGGAGAAAAACTGTTTTTT. Its translation is CASSPGGEKLFF.

This chain joins TRBV19 and TRBJ2-1, with D perhaps TRBD1 (5 bases). Germline V gives CDR1 LNHDA, CDR2 SQIVND (reference sequence). The CDR3 totals 13 residues. Trimming removed 1 base from V and 8 bases from J, with 9 bases in between. In DNA, the CDR3 is TGTGCCAGTAGTATAGGGGGCGCAGATGAGCAGTTCTTC. This translates into CASSIGGADEQFF. Looking up the rest from reference TRBV19 and TRBJ2-1 gives the full variable domain: DGGITQSPKYLFRKEGQNVTLSCEQNLNHDAMYWYRQDPGQGLRLIYYSQIVNDFQKGDIAEGYSVSREKKESFPLTVTSAQKNPTAFYLCASSIGGADEQFFGPGTRLTVL.

The chain has TRBV9 and TRBJ2-7; D uncertain. The CDR3 extends over 15 amino acids. The V gene lost 0 bases and the J gene lost 3 bases, with 13 bases spanning the gap. The germline CDR1 and CDR2 sequences are SGDLS and YYNGEE. The CDR3 sequence is CASSVEGAPFYEQYF. CDR3 DNA sequence: TGTGCCAGCAGCGTAGAGGGCGCCCCCTTCTACGAGCAGTACTTC.

The chain links TRBV28 to TRBJ2-7; D may correspond to TRBD1 or TRBD2 (5 bases each). Trimming removed 9 bases at V and 3 bases at J, with 12 bases between. Germline CDR1 reads MDHEN; CDR2 reads SYDVKM. The CDR3 loop spans 12 amino acids. The CDR3 sequence: CASPGPNYEQYF. The CDR3 DNA sequence: TGTGCCAGTCCGGGACCGAACTACGAGCAGTACTTC.

The chain combines TRBV6-5 with TRBJ2-2; D could derive from TRBD1 or TRBD2 (5 bases each). The CDR3 contains 15 residues. Trimming removed 1 base at V and 3 bases at J, with 9 bases between. The germline gives CDR1 MNHEY, CDR2 SVGAGI. Written as DNA, the CDR3 is TGTGCCAGCAGTTACTTGGGGGAGTACACCGGGGAGCTGTTTTTT. The encoded protein is CASSYLGEYTGELFF.

This clone was found a few times. The chain couples TRBV4-1 to TRBJ1-5; D remains unclear. V lost 8 bases and J lost 2, with 10 bases in between. CDR3 size: 13 residues. CDR1 is MGHRA and CDR2 is YSYEKL in the germline V gene. For the CDR3, the DNA is TGCGCCAGCGCTGAGGGCCGCAATCAGCCCCAGCATTTT. It codes for CASAEGRNQPQHF.

V is TRBV7-2 and J is TRBJ2-7; 8 bases align to TRBD1. This CDR3 contains 14 residues. The germline CDR1 and CDR2 sequences are SGHTA and FQGNSA. After removal of 4 bases from V and 3 bases from J, the junction contained 5 bases not matched to a gene. The DNA of the CDR3 is TGTGCCAGCAGCTATCGACAGGGGAGCTACGAGCAGTACTTC. It is translated as CASSYRQGSYEQYF.

The gene calls are TRBV7-2 and TRBJ2-1; D gene unclear. This CDR3 contains 15 residues. Germline V gene sequence: CDR1 SGHTA, CDR2 FQGNSA. Trimming removed 5 bases at V and 3 bases at J, with 14 bases between. CDR3 region: CASSPRWGFYNEQFF. In DNA form, the CDR3 reads TGTGCCAGCAGCCCCCGGTGGGGTTTCTACAATGAGCAGTTCTTC.

The chain carries TRBV6-1 and TRBJ2-1; 9 bases agree with TRBD1. With 2 bases clipped from V and 3 bases from J, the junction kept 5 bases outside the gene matches. There are 16 residues in the CDR3. Germline V CDR1 and CDR2: MNHNS, SASEGT. This CDR3 is CASSEWGGQGYNEQFF. As DNA, the CDR3 is TGTGCCAGCAGTGAATGGGGGGGACAGGGCTACAATGAGCAGTTCTTC.

The J gene is TRBJ2-2, the V gene TRBV4-1; 7 bases are shared with TRBD1. The CDR3 totals 15 residues. Germline V lookup: CDR1 MGHRA, CDR2 YSYEKL. The ends lost 1 base at V and 9 bases at J; junction bases unmatched: 8. CDR3 nucleotides: TGCGCCAGCAGCCAAGCTCGGGACAGACGGCGGGAGCTGTTTTTT. Residues: CASSQARDRRRELFF.

This clone occurred once. The chain joins TRBV27 to TRBJ2-1; D possibly corresponds to TRBD1 (6 bases). The V and J ends lost 2 bases and 3 bases respectively, with 11 bases between them. CDR1 is MNHEY and CDR2 is SMNVEV in the germline V gene (reference sequence). CDR3 size: 15 residues. CDR3 nucleotides: TGTGCCAGCAGTTTAGCAGGGGCTGGCTACAATGAGCAGTTCTTC. This translates into CASSLAGAGYNEQFF.

This chain links TRBV10-3 with TRBJ2-1, with TRBD2 as a possible D gene (7 bases). There are 14 residues in the CDR3. Looked up from germline, CDR1 is ENHRY and CDR2 is SYGVKD. Deletions cut 7 bases from V and 5 bases from J, with 15 bases between. DNA for the CDR3: TGTGCCATCACCGAGCGGGACACAAACAATGAGCAGTTCTTC. This sequence encodes CAITERDTNNEQFF.

The rearrangement uses TRBV10-3 and TRBJ2-2, with 9 bases identical to TRBD1. Trimming removed 8 bases from V and 6 bases from J; junction bases left unmatched: 7. CDR1 is ENHRY, CDR2 SYGVKD, per germline. The CDR3 length is 14 residues. The CDR3 nucleotides are TGTGCCATCCGGACAGGGGATTCGCCCGGGGAGCTGTTTTTT. The encoded protein is CAIRTGDSPGELFF.

The J gene is TRBJ2-6, the V gene TRBV7-2, with a tentative D call TRBD2 (5 bases). Trimming took off 2 bases at V and 9 bases at J, with 8 bases between the two ends. From germline, CDR1 is SGHTA and CDR2 FQGNSA. The CDR3 runs 13 residues. Written as DNA, the CDR3 is TGTGCCAGCAGCTTACGGGGAGTCAACGTCCTGACTTTC. Encoded protein: CASSLRGVNVLTF.

Only one count was recorded for this clone. The chain is built from TRBV7-9 and TRBJ2-6; no clear D. Germline V lookup: CDR1 SEHNR, CDR2 FQNEAQ (reference sequence). Trimming left V 5 bases short and J 0 bases short, with 11 bases between. There are 16 residues in the CDR3. CDR3: CASSGRLISGANVLTF. CDR3 DNA: TGTGCCAGCAGCGGACGACTGATCTCTGGGGCCAACGTCCTGACTTTC.

Comments on this clone: Other DNA sequences in this sample translate to the same CDR3. The chain links TRBV5-6 to TRBJ2-7, with 7 nucleotides matching TRBD1. J lost 2 bases, V lost 0 bases, and 5 bases had no gene match. Germline V lookup: CDR1 SGHDT, CDR2 YYEEEE. The CDR3 is 15 residues long. CDR3 amino acids: CASSLGWDRPYEQYF. The CDR3 nucleotides read TGTGCCAGCAGCTTGGGGTGGGACAGACCCTACGAGCAGTACTTC.

For this clone: The germline gene is not matched at one end of the junction; a read error may be the cause. The rearrangement joins TRBV19 to TRBJ2-1; TRBD2 agrees at 9 bases. The length of the CDR3 is 15 residues. The germline gives CDR1 LNHDA, CDR2 SQIVND (reference sequence). This CDR3 reads CASSISSGTYNEQFF. For the CDR3, the DNA is TGTGCCAGTAGTATCTCTAGCGGGACCTATAATGAGCAGTTCTTC.

The chain links TRBV30 to TRBJ2-4; 12 bases align to TRBD2. Trimming took 2 bases from V and 7 from J; bases not matched to a gene: 6. Germline CDR1 and CDR2: GTSNPN and SVGIG (reference sequence). This CDR3 region has 15 residues. The DNA of the CDR3 is TGTGCCTGGAGTCCTCTAGCGGGAGGGGGTAACATTCAGTACTTC. This gives the protein CAWSPLAGGGNIQYF.

This clone has just one count. This chain links TRBV2 with TRBJ2-3, with D perhaps matching TRBD1 or TRBD2 (6 bases each). Germline V gives CDR1 SNHLY, CDR2 FYNNEI. Trimming stripped 5 bases from V and 3 bases from J, with 15 bases between. The CDR3 spans 15 residues. CDR3 in amino acids: CASSIGGGQTDTQYF. CDR3 in DNA: TGTGCCAGCAGTATAGGAGGGGGGCAGACAGATACGCAGTATTTT. Looking up the rest from reference TRBV2 and TRBJ2-3 gives the full variable domain: EPEVTQTPSHQVTQMGQEVILRCVPISNHLYFYWYRQILGQKVEFLVSFYNNEISEKSEIFDDQFSVERPDGSNFTLKIRSTKLEDSAMYFCASSIGGGQTDTQYFGPGTRLTVL.